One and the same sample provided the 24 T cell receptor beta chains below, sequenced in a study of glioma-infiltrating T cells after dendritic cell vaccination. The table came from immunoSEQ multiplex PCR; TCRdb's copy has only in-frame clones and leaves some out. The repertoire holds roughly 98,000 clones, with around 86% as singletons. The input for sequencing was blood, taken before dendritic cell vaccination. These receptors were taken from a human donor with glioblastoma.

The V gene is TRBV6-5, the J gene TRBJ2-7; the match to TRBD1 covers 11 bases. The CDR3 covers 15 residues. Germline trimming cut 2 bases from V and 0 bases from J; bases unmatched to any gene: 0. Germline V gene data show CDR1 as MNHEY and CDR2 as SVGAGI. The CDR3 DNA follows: TGTGCCAGCAGTTACGGGACAGGGGGCTCCTACGAGCAGTACTTC. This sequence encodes CASSYGTGGSYEQYF.

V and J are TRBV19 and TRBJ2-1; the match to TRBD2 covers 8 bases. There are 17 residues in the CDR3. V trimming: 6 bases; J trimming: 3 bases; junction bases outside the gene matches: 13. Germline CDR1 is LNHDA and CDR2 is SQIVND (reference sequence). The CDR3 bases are TGTGCCAGTAGCCTGGACGTGACTAGCGCAAACTACAATGAGCAGTTCTTC. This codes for CASSLDVTSANYNEQFF.

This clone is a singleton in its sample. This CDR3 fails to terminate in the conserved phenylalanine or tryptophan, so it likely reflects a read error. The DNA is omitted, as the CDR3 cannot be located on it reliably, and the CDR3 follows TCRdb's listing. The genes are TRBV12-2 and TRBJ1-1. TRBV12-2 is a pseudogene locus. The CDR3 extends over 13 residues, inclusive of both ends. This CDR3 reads CASRPPWLGGWPV.

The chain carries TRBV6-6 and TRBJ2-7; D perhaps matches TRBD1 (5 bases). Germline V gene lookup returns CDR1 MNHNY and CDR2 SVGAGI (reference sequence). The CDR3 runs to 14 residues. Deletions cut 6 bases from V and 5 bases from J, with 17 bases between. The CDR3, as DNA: TGTGCCAGCAGGCAAAGACAGTCGTTTGACGAGCAGTACTTC. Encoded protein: CASRQRQSFDEQYF.

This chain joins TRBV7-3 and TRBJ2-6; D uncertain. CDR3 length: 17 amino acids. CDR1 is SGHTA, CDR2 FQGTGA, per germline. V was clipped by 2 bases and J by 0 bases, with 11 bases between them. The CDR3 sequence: CASSLPGRGSGANVLTF. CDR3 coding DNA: TGTGCCAGCAGCTTACCCGGTCGCGGCTCTGGGGCCAACGTCCTGACTTTC. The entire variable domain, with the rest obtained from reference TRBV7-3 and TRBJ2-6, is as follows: GAGVSQTPSNKVTEKGKYVELRCDPISGHTALYWYRQSLGQGPEFLIYFQGTGAADDSGLPNDRFFAVRPEGSVSTLKIQRTERGDSAVYLCASSLPGRGSGANVLTFGAGSRLTVL.

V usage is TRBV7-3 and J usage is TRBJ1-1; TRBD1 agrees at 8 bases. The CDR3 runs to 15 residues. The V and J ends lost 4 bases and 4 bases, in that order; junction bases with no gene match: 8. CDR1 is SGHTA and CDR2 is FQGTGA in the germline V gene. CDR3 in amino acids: CASSSTGVGGTEAFF. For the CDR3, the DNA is TGTGCCAGCAGCTCGACAGGGGTAGGAGGCACTGAAGCTTTCTTT. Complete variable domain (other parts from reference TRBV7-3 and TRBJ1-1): GAGVSQTPSNKVTEKGKYVELRCDPISGHTALYWYRQSLGQGPEFLIYFQGTGAADDSGLPNDRFFAVRPEGSVSTLKIQRTERGDSAVYLCASSSTGVGGTEAFFGQGTRLTVV.

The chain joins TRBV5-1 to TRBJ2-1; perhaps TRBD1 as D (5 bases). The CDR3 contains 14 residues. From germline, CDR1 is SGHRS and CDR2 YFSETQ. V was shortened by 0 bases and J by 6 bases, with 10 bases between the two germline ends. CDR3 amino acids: CASSLEGQSNEQFF. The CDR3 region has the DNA TGCGCCAGCAGCTTGGAAGGACAAAGCAATGAGCAGTTCTTC.

This CDR3 is CASSRDQETQYF. As DNA, the CDR3 is TGTGCCAGCAGCAGGGACCAAGAGACCCAGTACTTC. The V gene is TRBV6-5, the J gene TRBJ2-5; a weak D match, TRBD1 (5 bases). CDR3 length equals 12 residues. The germline V gene has CDR1 MNHEY and CDR2 SVGAGI. Deletions cut 6 bases from V and 0 bases from J, with 5 bases between.

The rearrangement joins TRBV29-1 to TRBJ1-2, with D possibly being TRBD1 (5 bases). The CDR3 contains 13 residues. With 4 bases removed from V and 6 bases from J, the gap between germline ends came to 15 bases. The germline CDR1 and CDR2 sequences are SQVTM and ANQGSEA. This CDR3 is CSVGQGDTDGYTF. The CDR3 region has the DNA TGCAGCGTTGGTCAGGGCGACACGGATGGCTACACCTTC.

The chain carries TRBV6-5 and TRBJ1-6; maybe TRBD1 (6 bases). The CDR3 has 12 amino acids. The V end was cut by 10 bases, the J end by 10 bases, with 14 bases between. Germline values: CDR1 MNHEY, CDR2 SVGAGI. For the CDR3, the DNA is TGTGCCACCTTACAGGGAGGGTCACCCCTCCACTTT. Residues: CATLQGGSPLHF.

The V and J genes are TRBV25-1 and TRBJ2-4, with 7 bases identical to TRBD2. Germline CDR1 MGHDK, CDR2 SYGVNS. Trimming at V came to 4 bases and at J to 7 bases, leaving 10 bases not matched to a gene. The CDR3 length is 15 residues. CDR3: CASSGGWGGVNIQYF. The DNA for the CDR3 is TGTGCCAGCAGTGGGGGGTGGGGAGGGGTGAACATTCAGTACTTC. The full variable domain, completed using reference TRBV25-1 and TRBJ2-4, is EADIYQTPRYLVIGTGKKITLECSQTMGHDKMYWYQQDPGMELHLIHYSYGVNSTEKGDLSSESTVSRIRTEHFPLTLESARPSHTSQYLCASSGGWGGVNIQYFGAGTRLSVL.

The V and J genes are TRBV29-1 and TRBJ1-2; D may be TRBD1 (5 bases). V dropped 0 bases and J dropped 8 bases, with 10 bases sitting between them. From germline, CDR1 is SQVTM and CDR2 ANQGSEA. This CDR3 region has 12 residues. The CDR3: CSVEDEGLGYTF. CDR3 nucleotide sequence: TGCAGCGTTGAAGATGAGGGACTCGGCTACACCTTC. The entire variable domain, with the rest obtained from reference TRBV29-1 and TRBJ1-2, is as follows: SAVISQKPSRDICQRGTSLTIQCQVDSQVTMMFWYRQQPGQSLTLIATANQGSEATYESGFVIDKFPISRPNLTFSTLTVSNMSPEDSSIYLCSVEDEGLGYTFGSGTRLTVV.

This CDR3 is CSVMLLGIYEQYF. The CDR3 region has the DNA TGCAGCGTTATGCTACTAGGGATCTACGAGCAGTACTTC. The rearrangement uses TRBV29-1 and TRBJ2-7; TRBD2 might be the D (5 bases). Germline V gives CDR1 SQVTM, CDR2 ANQGSEA. Trimming took off 5 bases at V and 3 bases at J, with 14 bases between the two ends. This CDR3 is 13 amino acids long.

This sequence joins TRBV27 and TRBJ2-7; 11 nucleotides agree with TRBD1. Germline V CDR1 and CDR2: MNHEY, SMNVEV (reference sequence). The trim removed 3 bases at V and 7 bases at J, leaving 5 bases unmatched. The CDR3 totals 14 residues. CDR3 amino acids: CASSFGTGGKEQYF. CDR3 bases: TGTGCCAGCAGTTTCGGGACAGGGGGAAAGGAGCAGTACTTC.

DNA of the CDR3: TGTGCCACCAAGTTTGGGGTGGGAGGTGTAGATACGCAGTATTTT. It yields the protein CATKFGVGGVDTQYF. The gene calls are TRBV27 and TRBJ2-3, with D maybe TRBD2 (6 bases). Germline V gene sequence: CDR1 MNHEY, CDR2 SMNVEV (reference sequence). V was pared by 10 bases and J by 5 bases, with 22 bases between. The CDR3 sequence is 15 residues long.

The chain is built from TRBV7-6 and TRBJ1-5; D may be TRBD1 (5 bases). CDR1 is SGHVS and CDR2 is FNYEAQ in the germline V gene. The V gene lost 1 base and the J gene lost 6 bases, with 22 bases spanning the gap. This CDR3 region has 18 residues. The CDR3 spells CASSLERGSYAAGQPQHF. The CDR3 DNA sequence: TGTGCCAGCAGCTTAGAGCGGGGCAGTTACGCCGCGGGTCAGCCCCAGCATTTT.

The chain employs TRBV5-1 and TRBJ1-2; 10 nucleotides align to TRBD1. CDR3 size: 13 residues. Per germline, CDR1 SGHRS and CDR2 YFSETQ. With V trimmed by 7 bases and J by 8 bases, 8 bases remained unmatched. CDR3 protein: CASRSGTGDGYTF. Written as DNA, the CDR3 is TGCGCCAGCCGATCAGGGACAGGGGACGGCTACACCTTC.

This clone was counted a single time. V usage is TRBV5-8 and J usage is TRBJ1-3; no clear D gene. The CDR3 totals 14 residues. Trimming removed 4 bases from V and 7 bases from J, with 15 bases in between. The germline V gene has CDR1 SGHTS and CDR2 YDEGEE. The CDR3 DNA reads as TGTGCCAGCAGCCTGACCCTAGAAACCAACACCATATATTTT. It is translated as CASSLTLETNTIYF.

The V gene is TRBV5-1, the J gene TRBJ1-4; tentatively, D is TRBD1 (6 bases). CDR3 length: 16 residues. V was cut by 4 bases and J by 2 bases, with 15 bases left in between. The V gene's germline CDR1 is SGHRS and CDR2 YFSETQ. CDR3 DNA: TGCGCCAGCAGCCCGACTGGACAGAGGACTAATGAAAAACTGTTTTTT. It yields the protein CASSPTGQRTNEKLFF.

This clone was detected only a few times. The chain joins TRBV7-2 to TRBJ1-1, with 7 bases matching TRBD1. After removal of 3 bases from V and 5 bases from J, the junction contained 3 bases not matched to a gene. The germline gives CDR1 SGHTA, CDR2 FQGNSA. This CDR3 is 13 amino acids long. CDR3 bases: TGTGCCAGCAGCTTGACAGGGAGAACTGAAGCTTTCTTT. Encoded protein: CASSLTGRTEAFF.

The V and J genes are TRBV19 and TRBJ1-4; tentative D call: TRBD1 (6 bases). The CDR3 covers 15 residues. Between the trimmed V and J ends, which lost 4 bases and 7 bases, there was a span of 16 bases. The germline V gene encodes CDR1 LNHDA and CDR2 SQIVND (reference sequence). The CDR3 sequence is CASSNQGGRGEKLFF. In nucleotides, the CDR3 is TGTGCCAGTAGTAACCAAGGGGGAAGAGGTGAAAAACTGTTTTTT.

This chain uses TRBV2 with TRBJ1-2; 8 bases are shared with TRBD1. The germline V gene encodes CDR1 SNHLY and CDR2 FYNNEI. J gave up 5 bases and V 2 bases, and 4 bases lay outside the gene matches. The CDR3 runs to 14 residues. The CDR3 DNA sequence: TGTGCCAGCAGTGAAATCCGGACAGGGTATGGCTACACCTTC. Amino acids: CASSEIRTGYGYTF.

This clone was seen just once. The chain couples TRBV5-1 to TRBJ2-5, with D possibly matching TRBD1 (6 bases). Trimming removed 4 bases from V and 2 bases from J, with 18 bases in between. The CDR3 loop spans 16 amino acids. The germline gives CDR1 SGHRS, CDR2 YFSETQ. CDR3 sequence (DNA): TGCGCCAGCAGCGGAGGATGGACAGCTATTCAAGAGACCCAGTACTTC. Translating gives CASSGGWTAIQETQYF.

Here the CDR3 reads CASSWTGQGDGYTF. As DNA, the CDR3 is TGTGCCAGCAGCTGGACAGGGCAGGGGGATGGCTACACCTTC. V and J are TRBV6-5 and TRBJ1-2; 8 bases map to TRBD1. This CDR3 region has 14 residues. V lost 6 bases to trimming and J lost 6 bases; unmatched junction nucleotides: 9. The V gene's germline CDR1 is MNHEY and CDR2 SVGAGI.